These 2 T cell receptor beta chains originate from one sample sequenced in a study of cytomegalovirus exposure and HLA in healthy donors. Primers included in the PCR were 60 Vbeta and 13 Jbeta primers. Sequenced by immunoSEQ multiplex PCR; TCRdb stores in-frame clones only, minus some. This repertoire shows roughly 88,000 clones, 76% found once; its top ten account for 4% to 5.5%. The sample was PBMCs. Every receptor here comes from a man aged 25-45 years in good health and CMV-seropositive.

As concerns this clone: The junction and the germline gene differ at one end; a read error may be behind it. V gene TRBV7-7 combines with J gene TRBJ2-1; 9 bases fit TRBD2. Germline V gene sequence: CDR1 SSHAT, CDR2 FNYEAQ (reference sequence). This CDR3 is 14 amino acids long. The CDR3 loop reads CASSAGLARDEQFF. For the CDR3, the DNA is TGTGCTAGCAGCGCCGGACTAGCGAGGGATGAGCAGTTCTTC.

This clone was seen a single time. The chain joins TRBV2 to TRBJ2-7; no clear D gene. Germline V CDR1 and CDR2: SNHLY, FYNNEI. The CDR3 sequence is 13 residues long. With 1 base removed from V and 2 bases from J, the gap between germline ends came to 6 bases. For the CDR3, the DNA is TGTGCCAGCAGTGAAGGCAGGACCTACGAGCAGTACTTC. This gives the protein CASSEGRTYEQYF.